This T cell receptor beta chain originates from a study of T cell responses to AZD1222 COVID-19 vaccine. Findings and caveats of the study: Recipients of AZD1222 seropositive at baseline numbered only 6 or 7. Spike-specific TCRs gained breadth and depth after people received two AZD1222 doses. Variant regions that are unmutated are reportedly the target of nearly half of spike-specific TCRs. Donors, mostly white British, included more females; clonal diversity was possibly underestimated.

Per germline, CDR1 LGHDT and CDR2 YNNKEL (reference sequence). The CDR3 covers 18 residues. Trimming removed 4 bases from V and 4 bases from J; junction bases left unmatched: 15. Repertoires were generated with immunoSEQ multiplex PCR, while TCRdb's copy carries only in-frame clones and drops some. The table lists about 120,000 clones, roughly 90% of them singletons. About this clone itself: Its target is not known.

The receptor was derived from an adult who received the AZD1222 COVID-19 vaccine. This specimen consisted of peripheral blood, obtained 28 days after the second AZD1222 dose. J is TRBJ1-1 and V is TRBV3-1 (or the pseudogene TRBV3-2); TRBD1 aligns across 10 bases. CDR3 sequence reads: CASSLAGTGEGKVTEAFF. The CDR3 DNA follows: TGTGCCAGCAGCCTTGCCGGGACAGGGGAGGGAAAGGTCACTGAAGCTTTCTTT.